A selection of T cell receptor beta chains follows, all from one sample in a study of CD8 T cells in Susac syndrome. TCRdb re-called the immunoSEQ multiplex PCR reads with MiXCR, one entry per CDR3 protein. The repertoire holds a few hundred thousand distinct CDR3 sequences, with about 95% as singletons. The sequencing input was CD4+ T cells from PBMCs. Receptor source: a human donor with multiple sclerosis. Both conserved end residues are trimmed from each CDR3. The order of the fields is J gene, V gene, CDR3 protein.

j_gene: TRBJ2-6; v_gene: TRBV24-1; CDR3aa: ATSDRRASGANVLT
j_gene: TRBJ2-1; v_gene: TRBV20-1; CDR3aa: SARNSGRAYGYNEQF
j_gene: TRBJ1-4; v_gene: TRBV29-1; CDR3aa: SVGLATNEKLF
j_gene: TRBJ1-2; v_gene: TRBV14; CDR3aa: ASSAGIYYGYT
j_gene: TRBJ2-3; v_gene: TRBV28; CDR3aa: ASSFRPDTQY
j_gene: TRBJ1-6; v_gene: TRBV12-5; CDR3aa: ASGSTARNSPLH
j_gene: TRBJ2-7; v_gene: TRBV5-1; CDR3aa: ASSLFNEQY
j_gene: TRBJ2-5; v_gene: TRBV3-1; CDR3aa: ASSQVASAKETQY
j_gene: TRBJ1-2; v_gene: TRBV7-3; CDR3aa: ASSPDPDYGYT
j_gene: TRBJ1-2; v_gene: TRBV7-8; CDR3aa: ASSTRGLNYGYT
j_gene: TRBJ1-2; v_gene: TRBV12-3/TRBV12-4; CDR3aa: ASSQRTVGYT
j_gene: TRBJ2-3; v_gene: TRBV5-4; CDR3aa: ASSPTGHNTDTQY
j_gene: TRBJ1-2; v_gene: TRBV7-9; CDR3aa: ASSPPGQGRNGYT
j_gene: TRBJ1-1; v_gene: TRBV7-9; CDR3aa: ASSLSQVPEAF
j_gene: TRBJ2-2; v_gene: TRBV29-1; CDR3aa: SVVFSGLTGELF
j_gene: TRBJ2-7; v_gene: TRBV29-1; CDR3aa: SANRLTGDEQY
j_gene: TRBJ2-7; v_gene: TRBV2; CDR3aa: ASGRTYEQY
j_gene: TRBJ2-1; v_gene: TRBV5-6; CDR3aa: ASSFQGNNEQF
j_gene: TRBJ2-7; v_gene: TRBV20-1; CDR3aa: SAGDNLVYEQY
j_gene: TRBJ2-1; v_gene: TRBV5-1; CDR3aa: ASSSRDVPYNEQF
j_gene: TRBJ1-2; v_gene: TRBV29-1; CDR3aa: SVEVLGGYGYT
j_gene: TRBJ2-1; v_gene: TRBV7-9; CDR3aa: ASSLEREVNEQF
j_gene: TRBJ2-5; v_gene: TRBV14; CDR3aa: ASSQGGMGAETQY
j_gene: TRBJ2-3; v_gene: TRBV27; CDR3aa: ASSLTLSADTQY
j_gene: TRBJ2-3; v_gene: TRBV3-1; CDR3aa: ASSSTWTSRDTQY
j_gene: TRBJ2-3; v_gene: TRBV7-6; CDR3aa: ASSLQSAESTDTQY
j_gene: TRBJ1-2; v_gene: TRBV29-1; CDR3aa: SVESGNFGYT
j_gene: TRBJ2-5; v_gene: TRBV18; CDR3aa: ASSPLGEETQY
j_gene: TRBJ2-1; v_gene: TRBV4-1; CDR3aa: ASMKGQGDNEQF
j_gene: TRBJ2-4; v_gene: TRBV3-1; CDR3aa: ASSQLGTASIQY
j_gene: TRBJ1-1; v_gene: TRBV7-2; CDR3aa: ASSSRQGLDTEAF
j_gene: TRBJ2-1; v_gene: TRBV18; CDR3aa: ASSPQGDEQF
j_gene: TRBJ1-5; v_gene: TRBV28; CDR3aa: ASSLPLAWTDAHQPQH
j_gene: TRBJ2-7; v_gene: TRBV2; CDR3aa: ASSVPQGLEQY
j_gene: TRBJ2-7; v_gene: TRBV20-1; CDR3aa: SAPTTSGRYEQY
j_gene: TRBJ1-2; v_gene: TRBV7-8; CDR3aa: ASSLQTAYYGYT
j_gene: TRBJ2-1; v_gene: TRBV6-5; CDR3aa: ASRPDGTSNEQF
j_gene: TRBJ1-5; v_gene: TRBV29-1; CDR3aa: SVEGKGNQPQH
j_gene: TRBJ1-1; v_gene: TRBV29-1; CDR3aa: SVFQGANTEAF
j_gene: TRBJ2-6; v_gene: TRBV2; CDR3aa: ARGFSGANVLT
j_gene: TRBJ1-5; v_gene: TRBV6-6; CDR3aa: ASSSTGSQPQH
j_gene: TRBJ1-1; v_gene: TRBV27; CDR3aa: ASSPWTGRDTEAF
j_gene: TRBJ2-7; v_gene: TRBV11-2; CDR3aa: ATSAAYEQY
j_gene: TRBJ2-1; v_gene: TRBV7-9; CDR3aa: ASSSPSGQESYNEQF
j_gene: TRBJ2-5; v_gene: TRBV29-1; CDR3aa: SAAGTEQETQY
j_gene: TRBJ1-2; v_gene: TRBV2; CDR3aa: ATSSHGSYGYT
j_gene: TRBJ2-1; v_gene: TRBV15; CDR3aa: ATSTRQNYSYNEQF
j_gene: TRBJ1-5; v_gene: TRBV2; CDR3aa: ASSGQGGGRQPQH